This T cell receptor (beta chain) emerged from a study of pediatric ulcerative colitis. The length of the CDR3 is 15 residues. The germline V gene has CDR1 KGHSH and CDR2 LQKENI. V was pared by 3 bases and J by 6 bases, with 14 bases between. During colonoscopy, one to two rectal pinch biopsies were collected. In the case of this clone: Antigen specificity is unknown.

Clones were read by immunoSEQ multiplex PCR, and TCRdb kept only the in-frame ones, dropping some. Of tens of thousands of clones listed, about 78% are singletons. Study-wide findings and caveats: A couple of rectal CDR3 clonotypes occurred in all ulcerative colitis patients.

This rearrangement joins TRBV18 to TRBJ2-2, with D possibly matching TRBD1 (6 bases). Sequences were obtained from gut tissue. The source of this sequence is a girl aged 5-17 years with moderate ulcerative colitis. CDR3 sequence: CASSPNRDGAGELFF. The DNA for the CDR3 is TGTGCCAGCTCACCTAACAGGGATGGAGCCGGGGAGCTGTTTTTT.